The 7 T cell receptor beta chains reported below all come from one sample, sequenced in a study of blood T cell repertoires in COVID-19. Here immunoSEQ multiplex PCR was the method, and the copy in TCRdb shows in-frame clones only, minus some. Among tens of thousands of clones listed, approximately 80% were seen once. Material for sequencing was peripheral blood. The receptors were sampled from an elderly man with acute or convalescent COVID-19.

The genes are TRBV30 and TRBJ1-4, with D perhaps TRBD1 (6 bases). V was cut by 0 bases and J by 1 base, with 9 bases left in between. This CDR3 is built from 15 residues. Germline V lookup: CDR1 GTSNPN, CDR2 SVGIG (reference sequence). CDR3: CAWSVEGVTNEKLFF. The DNA for the CDR3 is TGTGCCTGGAGTGTAGAGGGGGTAACTAATGAAAAACTGTTTTTT.

V is TRBV2 and J is TRBJ1-1; 9 bases map to TRBD1. The CDR3 has 16 residues. Trimming at V came to 8 bases and at J to 6 bases, leaving 16 bases not matched to a gene. Germline lookup yields CDR1 SNHLY and CDR2 FYNNEI. DNA of the CDR3: TGTGCCAGCCGATGGGGCCGCGGGACAGGGCGAGCTGAAGCTTTCTTT. It codes for CASRWGRGTGRAEAFF.

The chain uses TRBV18 and TRBJ1-5; 9 positions agree with TRBD1. V trimming: 3 bases; J trimming: 5 bases; junction bases outside the gene matches: 2. Germline CDR1 KGHSH, CDR2 LQKENI. There are 14 residues in the CDR3. The CDR3 DNA reads TGTGCCAGCTCACCGGGACAGGGAGATCAGCCCCAGCATTTT. Its protein is CASSPGQGDQPQHF.

The chain recombines TRBV5-1 with TRBJ1-1, with D maybe TRBD1 (6 bases). This CDR3 is built from 15 residues. Deletions cut 3 bases from V and 5 bases from J, with 17 bases between. The germline gives CDR1 SGHRS, CDR2 YFSETQ. The CDR3 protein is CASSSDSSGGTEAFF. The CDR3 nucleotides are TGCGCCAGCAGCTCGGACAGTTCGGGGGGGACTGAAGCTTTCTTT.

This chain uses TRBV30 with TRBJ1-2; D unclear. V lost 3 bases, J lost 8 bases, and 16 bases lay in between. This CDR3 is 13 amino acids long. In germline, CDR1 is GTSNPN, CDR2 SVGIG (reference sequence). For the CDR3, the DNA is TGTGCCTGGAGAAGCCAGGTCGTGGAAGGCTACACCTTC. It translates to CAWRSQVVEGYTF.

V is TRBV7-8 and J is TRBJ2-1; D call uncertain. The CDR3 has 17 residues. With 5 bases removed from V and 4 bases from J, the gap between germline ends came to 21 bases. Germline CDR1 is SGHVS and CDR2 is FQNEAQ. The CDR3 nucleotides are TGTGCCAGCAGCCCCCCCCGCAGGTCCCGGCTTTACAATGAGCAGTTCTTC. Translated: CASSPPRRSRLYNEQFF. Full variable domain (missing parts from reference TRBV7-8 and TRBJ2-1): GAGVSQSPRYKVAKRGQDVALRCDPISGHVSLFWYQQALGQGPEFLTYFQNEAQLDKSGLPSDRFFAERPEGSVSTLKIQRTQQEDSAVYLCASSPPRRSRLYNEQFFGPGTRLTVL.

J is TRBJ1-3 and V is TRBV18; no clear D. Germline CDR1 reads KGHSH; CDR2 reads LQKENI. V was cut by 6 bases and J by 0 bases, with 9 bases left in between. CDR3 length: 14 amino acids. Here the CDR3 DNA reads TGTGCCAGCTCCGCCGAGGGCTCTGGAAACACCATATATTTT. Translation: CASSAEGSGNTIYF.